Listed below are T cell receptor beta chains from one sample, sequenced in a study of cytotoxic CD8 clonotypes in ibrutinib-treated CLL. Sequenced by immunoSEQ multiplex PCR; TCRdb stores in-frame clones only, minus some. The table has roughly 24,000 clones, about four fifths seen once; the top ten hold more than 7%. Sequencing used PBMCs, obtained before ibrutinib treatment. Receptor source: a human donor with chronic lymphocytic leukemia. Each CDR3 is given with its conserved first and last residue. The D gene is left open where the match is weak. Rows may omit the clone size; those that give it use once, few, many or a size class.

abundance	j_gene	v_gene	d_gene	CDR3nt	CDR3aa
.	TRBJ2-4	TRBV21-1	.	TGTGCCAGCAGCCGGGTAGCCAAAAACATTCAGTACTTC	CASSRVAKNIQYF
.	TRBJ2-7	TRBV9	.	TGTGCCAGCAGCGTAGAACTAGCCCTGGGTGAGCAGTACTTC	CASSVELALGEQYF
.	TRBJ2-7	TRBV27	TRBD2	TGTGCCAGCACGGGACTAGCGGGAGCAATGTTATACGAGCAGTACTTC	CASTGLAGAMLYEQYF
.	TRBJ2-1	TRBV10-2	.	TGCGCCAGCAGAGGAAATGAGCAGTTCTTC	CASRGNEQFF
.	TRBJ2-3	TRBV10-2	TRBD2	TGCGCCAGCAGTGGTCTAGCGGGAGACGTAAGCACAGATACGCAGTATTTT	CASSGLAGDVSTDTQYF
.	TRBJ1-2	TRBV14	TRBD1	TGTGCCAGCAGCCAAGTGGGACAGGGGGCGTATGGCTACACCTTC	CASSQVGQGAYGYTF
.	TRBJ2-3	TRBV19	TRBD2	TGTGCCAGTAGTATAGTGACTAGCGCCACCACTGCGGCAGATACGCAGTATTTT	CASSIVTSATTAADTQYF
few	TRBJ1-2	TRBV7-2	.	TGTGCCAGCAGCTCTCGCAGCTCGGGCTCTGGCTACACCTTC	CASSSRSSGSGYTF
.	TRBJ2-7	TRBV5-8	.	TGTGCCAGCAGCTTGCGGGGGATTAGCGAGCAGTACTTC	CASSLRGISEQYF
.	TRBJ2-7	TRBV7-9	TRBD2	TGTGCCAGCAGCTTCCGCCGCCCGGGACTAGCGGTGAGGGTCTACGAGCAGTACTTC	CASSFRRPGLAVRVYEQYF
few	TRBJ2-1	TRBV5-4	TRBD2	TGTGCCAGCAGCTTGTCGGGGAACTTGGGACTAGCGGGAAATGAGCAGTTCTTC	CASSLSGNLGLAGNEQFF
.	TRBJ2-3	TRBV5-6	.	TGTGCCAGCAGCTTGGGGCCAGGGATGTTAGATACGCAGTATTTT	CASSLGPGMLDTQYF
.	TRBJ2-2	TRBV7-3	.	TGTGCCAGCAGCTCGGCTAACACCGGGGAGCTGTTTTTT	CASSSANTGELFF
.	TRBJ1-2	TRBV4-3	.	TGCGCCAGCAGCCAAGATGCTCAGGGCGGGACTGCCTACACCTTC	CASSQDAQGGTAYTF
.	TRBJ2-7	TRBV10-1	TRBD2	TGCGCCAGCAGTGAGTCCGCGGGAGGGCCGGGCGAGCAGTACTTC	CASSESAGGPGEQYF
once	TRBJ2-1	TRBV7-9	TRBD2	TGTGCCAGCAGCTTAGTGCTAGCGGTATACAATGAGCAGTTCTTC	CASSLVLAVYNEQFF
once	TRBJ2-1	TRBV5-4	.	TGTGCCAGCAGCTTAGAGCCCTACAATGAGCAGTTCTTC	CASSLEPYNEQFF
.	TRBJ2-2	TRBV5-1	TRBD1	TGCGCCAGCAGCCCCGGGACAGGGGGCACCGGGGAGCTGTTTTTT	CASSPGTGGTGELFF
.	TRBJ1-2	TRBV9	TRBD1	TGTGCCAGCAGCGTAGGAGGGACAGGGGGACGTGGCTACACCTTC	CASSVGGTGGRGYTF
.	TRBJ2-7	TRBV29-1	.	TGCAGCGTTGAATTTGGGGCCCCCGGCGAGCAGTACTTC	CSVEFGAPGEQYF
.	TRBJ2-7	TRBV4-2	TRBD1	TGTGCCAGCAGCCAGAACAACAGGGGAAAACACGAGCAGTACTTC	CASSQNNRGKHEQYF
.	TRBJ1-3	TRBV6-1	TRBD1	TGTGCCAGCAGTGACGGGACAGGGCCCGGAAACACCATATATTTT	CASSDGTGPGNTIYF
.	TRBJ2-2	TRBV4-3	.	TGCGCCAGCAGCCAAGGAACCGGGACGTACGGGGAGCTGTTTTTT	CASSQGTGTYGELFF
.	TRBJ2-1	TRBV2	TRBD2	TGTGCCAGCAGTCCAAGGGGCGGGACTAGCGTGGGGAATGAGCAGTTCTTC	CASSPRGGTSVGNEQFF
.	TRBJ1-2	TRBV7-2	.	TGTGCCAGCAGCTTATCGGTCCAGTCGTATGGCTACACCTTC	CASSLSVQSYGYTF
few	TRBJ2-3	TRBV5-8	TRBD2	TGTGCCAGCAGCTCCACACCCGGGACTAGCGTCATAGATACGCAGTATTTT	CASSSTPGTSVIDTQYF
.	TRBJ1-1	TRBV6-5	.	TGTGCCAGCAGTCTCGATGGCAGGAACACTGAAGCTTTCTTT	CASSLDGRNTEAFF
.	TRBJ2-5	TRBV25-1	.	TGTGCCAGCAGTGAATATGACGGGGGAGAGACCCAGTACTTC	CASSEYDGGETQYF
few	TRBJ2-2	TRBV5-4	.	TGTGCCAGCAGCACCCCACAGCAGGGATCTGACACCGGGGAGCTGTTTTTT	CASSTPQQGSDTGELFF
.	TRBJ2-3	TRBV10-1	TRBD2	TGCGCCAGCAGTGAGAGTAGCGGGATTTCGCAGTATTTT	CASSESSGISQYF
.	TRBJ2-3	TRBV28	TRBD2	TGTGCCAGCAGTTTGGGGCAGGGAAGGGCTAGCGGGAGCCGCGCAGATACGCAGTATTTT	CASSLGQGRASGSRADTQYF
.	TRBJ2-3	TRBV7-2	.	TGTGCCAGCAGCGTTCAGGGTGGGGGACGCACAGATACGCAGTATTTT	CASSVQGGGRTDTQYF
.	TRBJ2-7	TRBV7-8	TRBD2	TGTGCCAGCAGCCCGACTAGCGGGACCTACGAGCAGTACTTC	CASSPTSGTYEQYF
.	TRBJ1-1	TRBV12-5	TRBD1	TGTGCTAGTGGTTTGTACGGCCGGACAGGGGGCGGAGGGGTAGCTTTCTTT	CASGLYGRTGGGGVAFF
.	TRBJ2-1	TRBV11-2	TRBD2	TGTGCCAGCAGCTCCGTAGCGGGAGGTATTGAGCAGTTCTTC	CASSSVAGGIEQFF
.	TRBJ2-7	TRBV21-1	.	TGTGCCAGCAGCAGAGGGCCTCTGAAGCAGTACTTC	CASSRGPLKQYF
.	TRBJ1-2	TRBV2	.	TGTGCCAGCATCCCCTTGACGGCGAACTATGGCTACACCTTC	CASIPLTANYGYTF
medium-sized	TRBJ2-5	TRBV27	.	TGTGCCAGCAGTCTCGATTCGGACAGACAAGAGACCCAGTACTTC	CASSLDSDRQETQYF
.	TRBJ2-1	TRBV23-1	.	TGCGCCAGCAGCCCTGAGTCGAAAGTAGATTTTGAGCAGTTCTTC	CASSPESKVDFEQFF
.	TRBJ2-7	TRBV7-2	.	TGTGCCAGCAGCTTTGTTCCCGAGGCCGCCTACGAGCAGTACTTC	CASSFVPEAAYEQYF
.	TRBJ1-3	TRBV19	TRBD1	TGTGCCAGTACTAATATCGTGACAGGGGCTGGAAACACCATATATTTT	CASTNIVTGAGNTIYF
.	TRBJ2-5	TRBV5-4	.	TGTGCCAGCAGCACGAAGGAAACGAGGGAGACCCAGTACTTC	CASSTKETRETQYF
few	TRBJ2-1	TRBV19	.	TGTGCCAGTAGTATAGAGGTAGGGCCGTACAATGAGCAGTTCTTC	CASSIEVGPYNEQFF
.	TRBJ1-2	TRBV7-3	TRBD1	TGTGCCAGCAGCCCGGGACAGAAATATGGCTACACCTTC	CASSPGQKYGYTF
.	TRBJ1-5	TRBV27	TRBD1	TGTGCCAGCAGTTTGACAGGGACCCGACTTTATAGCAATCAGCCCCAGCATTTT	CASSLTGTRLYSNQPQHF
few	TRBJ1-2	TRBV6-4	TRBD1	TGTGCCAGCAGTCCCGACAGGGGGAGAGGCTACACCTTC	CASSPDRGRGYTF
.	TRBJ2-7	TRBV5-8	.	TGTGCCAGCAGCCCTACTTTTAGGGAGCAGTACTTC	CASSPTFREQYF
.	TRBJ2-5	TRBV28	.	TGTGCCAGCAGTTTACAAGGTCGACAGACCCAGTACTTC	CASSLQGRQTQYF
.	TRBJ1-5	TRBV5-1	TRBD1	TGCGCCAGCAGCTTGGAGGGACAGGGGAGCCAGCCCCAGCATTTT	CASSLEGQGSQPQHF
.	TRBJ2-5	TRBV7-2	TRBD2	TGTGCCAGCAGCCCCCAAGGGACTAGCGGGAGCCAAGAGACCCAGTACTTC	CASSPQGTSGSQETQYF
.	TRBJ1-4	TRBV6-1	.	TGTGCCAGCGGCAGGGGCCCTAATGAAAAACTGTTTTTT	CASGRGPNEKLFF
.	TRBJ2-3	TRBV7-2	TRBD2	TGTGCCAGCAGCTTAGCGGGACTAGCGGGAGGGAGCACAGATACGCAGTATTTT	CASSLAGLAGGSTDTQYF
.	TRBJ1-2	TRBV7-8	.	TGTGCCAGCAGCTTAAGGCAGGCGGTGGGCTATGGCTACACCTTC	CASSLRQAVGYGYTF
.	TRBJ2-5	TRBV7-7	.	TGTGCCAGCAGCTTAAATCGCCAGGCCCAAGAGACCCAGTACTTC	CASSLNRQAQETQYF
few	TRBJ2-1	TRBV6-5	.	TGTGCCAGCAGGGGGACTCTTTCTATGGGTGAGCAGTTCTTC	CASRGTLSMGEQFF
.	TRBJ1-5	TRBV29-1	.	TGCAGCGTTGTTTATGATAGCAATCAGCCCCAGCATTTT	CSVVYDSNQPQHF
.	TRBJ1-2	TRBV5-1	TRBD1	TGCGCCAGCAGCCCTGGGACAGGCTGGATGGCCTATGGCTACACCTTC	CASSPGTGWMAYGYTF
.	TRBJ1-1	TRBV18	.	TGTGCCAGCTCACCCGGGTCTATAACAGGCACTGAAGCTTTCTTT	CASSPGSITGTEAFF
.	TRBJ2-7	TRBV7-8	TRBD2	TGTGCCAGCAGCTCTATGACTAGCGGGAGGGCCAAGTACTTC	CASSSMTSGRAKYF